The 2 T cell receptor beta chains listed next were all sequenced from one sample in a study of cytomegalovirus exposure and HLA in healthy donors. This PCR relied on a set of 60 Vbeta primers and 13 Jbeta primers. Data came from immunoSEQ multiplex PCR; TCRdb stores just in-frame clones and leaves some out. The sample has about 160,000 clones; 70% to 90% are singletons. The sample consisted of PBMCs. The receptors derive from a male donor in good health and CMV-seronegative.

The chain joins TRBV5-1 to TRBJ1-1; 7 bases map to TRBD1. This CDR3 has 14 residues. Germline V gene data show CDR1 as SGHRS and CDR2 as YFSETQ. The ends lost 1 base at V and 1 base at J; junction bases unmatched: 1. The CDR3 DNA follows: TGCGCCAGCAGCTTGACAGGGGAGAACACTGAAGCTTTCTTT. Amino acid sequence: CASSLTGENTEAFF.

The gene calls are TRBV15 and TRBJ1-5; D is unresolved. This CDR3 has 19 residues. CDR1 is LNHNV, CDR2 YYDKDF, per germline (reference sequence). V dropped 1 base and J dropped 2 bases, with 21 bases sitting between them. The CDR3 DNA follows: TGTGCCACCAGCAGAGCACCGGGAAAGGTAGTTTGGGGCAATCAGCCCCAGCATTTT. Amino acid sequence: CATSRAPGKVVWGNQPQHF.